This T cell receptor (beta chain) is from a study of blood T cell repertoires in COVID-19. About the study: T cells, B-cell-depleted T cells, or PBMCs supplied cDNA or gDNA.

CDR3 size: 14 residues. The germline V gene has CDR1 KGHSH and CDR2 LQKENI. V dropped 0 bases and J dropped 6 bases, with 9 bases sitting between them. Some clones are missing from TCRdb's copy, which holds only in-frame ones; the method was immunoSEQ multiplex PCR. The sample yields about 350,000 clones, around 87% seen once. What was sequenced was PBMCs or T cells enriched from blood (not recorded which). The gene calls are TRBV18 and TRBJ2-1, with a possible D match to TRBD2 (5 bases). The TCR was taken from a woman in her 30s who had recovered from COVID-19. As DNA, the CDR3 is TGTGCCAGCTCACCACCGTCCGGGGTCAATGAGCAGTTCTTC. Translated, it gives CASSPPSGVNEQFF. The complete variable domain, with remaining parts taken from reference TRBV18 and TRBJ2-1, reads NAGVMQNPRHLVRRRGQEARLRCSPMKGHSHVYWYRQLPEEGLKFMVYLQKENIIDESGMPKERFSAEFPKEGPSILRIQQVVRGDSAAYFCASSPPSGVNEQFFGPGTRLTVL.